One and the same sample provided the 24 T cell receptor beta chains below, sequenced in a study of siplizumab effects on memory and regulatory T cells. Data came from immunoSEQ multiplex PCR; TCRdb stores just in-frame clones and leaves some out. The sample records about 100,000 clones, about 93% being singletons. The sample taken for sequencing was CD4+ T cells sorted from blood. Receptors originate from a human donor in good health.

V usage is TRBV19 and J usage is TRBJ2-2; TRBD2 matches 10 bases. V was clipped by 5 bases and J by 4 bases; unmatched bases: 7. This CDR3 has 16 amino acids. The germline CDR1 and CDR2 sequences are LNHDA and SQIVND (reference sequence). The CDR3 nucleotides read TGTGCCAGTAGTTATAGCGGGAGGAGGGGCACCGGGGAGCTGTTTTTT. Protein sequence: CASSYSGRRGTGELFF.

The chain carries TRBV10-2 and TRBJ2-7; 8 nucleotides line up with TRBD2. The CDR3 is 14 amino acids. Germline V gives CDR1 WSHSY, CDR2 SAAADI. Losses at the gene ends were 6 bases for V and 4 bases for J; bases not matched to a gene: 8. The CDR3 protein is CASSVSGSRYEQYF. The CDR3 bases are TGCGCCAGCAGCGTGAGCGGGAGTAGGTACGAGCAGTACTTC.

The V and J genes are TRBV30 and TRBJ1-2; weak D call: TRBD1 (5 bases). V was cut by 5 bases and J by 3 bases, with 16 bases left in between. Germline lookup yields CDR1 GTSNPN and CDR2 SVGIG (reference sequence). CDR3 size: 14 residues. CDR3 sequence (DNA): TGTGCCTGGGGTGCAGGGAGGGCCGACTATGGCTACACCTTC. It encodes CAWGAGRADYGYTF.

This clone occurred once. V usage is TRBV14 and J usage is TRBJ1-2, with 11 positions matching TRBD1. Trimming removed 2 bases from V and 4 bases from J; junction bases left unmatched: 3. The CDR3 length is 15 residues. Looked up from germline, CDR1 is SGHDN and CDR2 is FVKESK. CDR3 sequence (DNA): TGTGCCAGCAGCCAACCCGGACAGGGGGCCTATGGCTACACCTTC. This encodes CASSQPGQGAYGYTF.

The chain links TRBV5-1 to TRBJ1-5, with D uncertain. Trimming left V 0 bases short and J 1 base short, with 5 bases between. The CDR3 loop spans 14 amino acids. The V gene's germline CDR1 is SGHRS and CDR2 YFSETQ. The CDR3 here is CASSLDGSNQPQHF. The CDR3 region has the DNA TGCGCCAGCAGCTTGGACGGAAGCAATCAGCCCCAGCATTTT.

This sequence joins TRBV28 and TRBJ2-5, with D perhaps being TRBD1 or TRBD2 (5 bases each). Between the trimmed V and J ends, which lost 4 bases and 0 bases, there was a span of 12 bases. This CDR3 has 15 residues. In germline, CDR1 is MDHEN, CDR2 SYDVKM. CDR3 DNA: TGTGCCAGCAGTTCCGGGGCCAGGAACCAAGAGACCCAGTACTTC. Translation: CASSSGARNQETQYF. The variable domain in full, with the rest retrieved from reference TRBV28 and TRBJ2-5, is DVKVTQSSRYLVKRTGEKVFLECVQDMDHENMFWYRQDPGLGLRLIYFSYDVKMKEKGDIPEGYSVSREKKERFSLILESASTNQTSMYLCASSSGARNQETQYFGPGTRLLVL.

In its sample, this clone was seen once. The gene calls are TRBV5-1 and TRBJ2-7, with unresolved D. Germline CDR1 reads SGHRS; CDR2 reads YFSETQ. The CDR3 is 15 amino acids. V was clipped by 0 bases and J by 5 bases, with 15 bases between them. The DNA for the CDR3 is TGCGCCAGCAGCTTGGCCTCACTTTGGGGAAACGAGCAGTACTTC. Its translation is CASSLASLWGNEQYF.

The chain carries TRBV19 and TRBJ2-1; D is ambiguous. The CDR3 spans 13 residues. The germline V gene encodes CDR1 LNHDA and CDR2 SQIVND (reference sequence). Between the trimmed V and J ends, which lost 7 bases and 8 bases, there was a span of 15 bases. In nucleotides, the CDR3 is TGTGCCAGTAATGAGCAACGGTGGGATGAGCAGTTCTTC. Translated: CASNEQRWDEQFF.

The rearrangement joins TRBV23-1 to TRBJ2-7, with 10 bases identical to TRBD2. TRBV23-1 qualifies as an ORF whose function is uncertain. Trimming cost V 1 base and J 3 bases; bases outside gene matches: 6. The CDR3 sequence is 16 residues long. CDR3 residues: CASSQFSSGRSYEQYF. The CDR3 coding sequence is TGCGCCAGCAGTCAATTCTCTAGCGGGAGAAGCTACGAGCAGTACTTC.

In DNA, the CDR3 is TGTGCCAGCAGGCCCGGTCCCCGGTTGAGGGAGCTGTTTTTT. Translation: CASRPGPRLRELFF. This sequence joins TRBV6-5 and TRBJ2-2; no definite D call. V shed 6 bases and J shed 9 bases, with 17 bases lying between them. CDR1 is MNHEY, CDR2 SVGAGI, per germline. This CDR3 contains 14 residues.

The J gene is TRBJ1-4, the V gene TRBV28, with no clear D. CDR1 is MDHEN, CDR2 SYDVKM, per germline. The V gene lost 4 bases and the J gene lost 5 bases, with 11 bases spanning the gap. This CDR3 comprises 14 residues. DNA of the CDR3: TGTGCCAGCAGTTCACTCGGGAAGAATGAAAAACTGTTTTTT. Encoded protein: CASSSLGKNEKLFF.

The genes are TRBV14 and TRBJ1-1; D remains ambiguous. Germline CDR1 is SGHDN and CDR2 is FVKESK. The CDR3 totals 15 residues. V gave up 4 bases and J gave up 2 bases, with 14 bases separating them. The CDR3 region is CASSPLAASNTEAFF. The CDR3, as DNA: TGTGCCAGCAGCCCGCTTGCGGCCTCCAACACTGAAGCTTTCTTT. Together with reference TRBV14 and TRBJ1-1, the CDR3 gives the full variable domain: EAGVTQFPSHSVIEKGQTVTLRCDPISGHDNLYWYRRVMGKEIKFLLHFVKESKQDESGMPNNRFLAERTGGTYSTLKVQPAELEDSGVYFCASSPLAASNTEAFFGQGTRLTVV.

The J gene is TRBJ1-1, the V gene TRBV25-1, with 10 nucleotides matching TRBD1. Germline values: CDR1 MGHDK, CDR2 SYGVNS. Germline trimming cut 5 bases from V and 4 bases from J; bases unmatched to any gene: 10. CDR3 length: 16 residues. The CDR3 nucleotides are TGTGCCAGCAGTAATGACAGGGGGCGAGGTAGCACTGAAGCTTTCTTT. This gives the protein CASSNDRGRGSTEAFF.

The chain recombines TRBV6-5 with TRBJ1-2; D is undetermined. V gave up 6 bases and J gave up 0 bases, with 14 bases separating them. CDR1 is MNHEY and CDR2 is SVGAGI in the germline V gene. The CDR3 is 15 amino acids. The CDR3 loop reads CASRSRQEANYGYTF. The CDR3 nucleotides are TGTGCCAGCAGATCAAGACAAGAAGCTAACTATGGCTACACCTTC.

This CDR3 reads CASTLGGWTGQETQYF. CDR3 bases: TGTGCCAGCACCCTGGGTGGGTGGACAGGGCAAGAGACCCAGTACTTC. The chain links TRBV11-2 to TRBJ2-5; 8 nucleotides match TRBD1. Germline CDR1 reads SGHAT; CDR2 reads FQNNGV. There are 16 residues in the CDR3. V dropped 7 bases and J dropped 2; count of bases not matched to a gene: 12.

The V and J genes are TRBV14 and TRBJ2-2, with D unclear. CDR3 length: 14 amino acids. Germline assignment: CDR1 SGHDN and CDR2 FVKESK. V was clipped by 0 bases and J by 4 bases, with 6 bases between them. This CDR3 is CASSQDFSTGELFF. The CDR3 DNA follows: TGTGCCAGCAGCCAAGATTTTAGCACCGGGGAGCTGTTTTTT.

The V gene is TRBV19, the J gene TRBJ2-3; 9 bases map to TRBD2. Germline CDR1 and CDR2: LNHDA and SQIVND (reference sequence). The V and J ends lost 0 bases and 0 bases, in that order; junction bases with no gene match: 10. The CDR3 spans 19 residues. In nucleotides, the CDR3 is TGTGCCAGTAGTATAGATCTAGTAGGGCTAGCGGGGAGCACAGATACGCAGTATTTT. The encoded protein is CASSIDLVGLAGSTDTQYF.

The rearrangement joins TRBV2 to TRBJ2-1; 7 nucleotides align to TRBD2. After removal of 4 bases from V and 9 bases from J, the junction contained 12 bases not matched to a gene. Germline V gene data show CDR1 as SNHLY and CDR2 as FYNNEI. The CDR3 has 15 residues. The CDR3 loop is CASSGFAGALGEQFF. CDR3 nucleotide sequence: TGTGCCAGCAGTGGTTTTGCGGGAGCTCTGGGTGAGCAGTTCTTC.

The chain joins TRBV27 to TRBJ2-2; D is unresolved. Trimming removed 3 bases from V and 2 bases from J, with 7 bases in between. Germline V lookup: CDR1 MNHEY, CDR2 SMNVEV (reference sequence). The length of the CDR3 is 14 residues. The chain's CDR3 is CASSFTHNTGELFF. CDR3 in DNA: TGTGCCAGCAGTTTTACTCACAACACCGGGGAGCTGTTTTTT.

The gene calls are TRBV30 and TRBJ2-1, with a possible D match to TRBD1 (5 bases). The length of the CDR3 is 15 residues. V was trimmed by 3 bases and J by 0 bases, leaving 12 bases between them. Looked up from germline, CDR1 is GTSNPN and CDR2 is SVGIG (reference sequence). CDR3 residues: CAWSAQGSSYNEQFF. CDR3 nucleotide sequence: TGTGCCTGGAGCGCTCAGGGAAGCTCCTACAATGAGCAGTTCTTC.

The V and J genes are TRBV29-1 and TRBJ1-1; D is uncertain. The CDR3 is made up of 12 amino acids. CDR1 SQVTM and CDR2 ANQGSEA come from the germline V gene. Trimming left V 7 bases short and J 5 bases short, with 14 bases between. The CDR3 spells CSADRMRTEAFF. In DNA form, the CDR3 reads TGCAGCGCCGATAGGATGAGGACTGAAGCTTTCTTT.

The chain joins TRBV15 to TRBJ1-1; D gene uncertain. The CDR3 consists of 13 residues. The V and J ends lost 5 bases and 0 bases respectively, with 7 bases between them. CDR1 is LNHNV, CDR2 YYDKDF, per germline (reference sequence). CDR3 coding DNA: TGTGCCACCAGCGCTGGGCTGAACACTGAAGCTTTCTTT. Protein sequence: CATSAGLNTEAFF.

The chain couples TRBV4-2 to TRBJ2-3; 9 bases are a match to TRBD2. The CDR3 length is 19 residues. V was clipped by 0 bases and J by 1 base; unmatched bases: 11. Germline CDR1 LGHNA, CDR2 YNFKEQ. This chain's CDR3 is CASSQDWIRAGGGTDTQYF. In DNA, the CDR3 is TGTGCCAGCAGCCAAGATTGGATTCGCGCGGGAGGGGGCACAGATACGCAGTATTTT.

The rearrangement links TRBV5-4 to TRBJ2-4; possible D gene TRBD2, 7 bases. With 3 bases removed from V and 7 bases from J, the gap between germline ends came to 17 bases. This CDR3 is built from 15 residues. In germline, CDR1 is SGHNT, CDR2 YYREEE (reference sequence). The CDR3 bases are TGTGCCAGCAGCTCCTGGGGGGGCGCAGGGAACATTCAGTACTTC. Translating it yields CASSSWGGAGNIQYF.